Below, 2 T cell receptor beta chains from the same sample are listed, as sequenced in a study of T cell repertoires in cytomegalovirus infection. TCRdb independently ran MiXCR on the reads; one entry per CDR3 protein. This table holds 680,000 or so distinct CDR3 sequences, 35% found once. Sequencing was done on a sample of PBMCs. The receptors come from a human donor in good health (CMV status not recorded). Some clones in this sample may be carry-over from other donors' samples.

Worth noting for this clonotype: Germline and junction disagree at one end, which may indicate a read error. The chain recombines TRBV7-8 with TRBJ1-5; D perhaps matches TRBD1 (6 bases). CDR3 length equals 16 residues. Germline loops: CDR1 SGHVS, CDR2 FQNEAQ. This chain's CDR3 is CASILVSRGFHQPQHF. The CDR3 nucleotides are TGTGCCAGCATCTTAGTAAGCAGGGGATTCCACCAGCCCCAGCATTTT.

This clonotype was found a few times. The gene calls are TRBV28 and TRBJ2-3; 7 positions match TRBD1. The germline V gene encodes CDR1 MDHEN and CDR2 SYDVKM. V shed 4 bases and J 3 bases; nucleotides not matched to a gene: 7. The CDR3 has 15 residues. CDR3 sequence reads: CASSWGQILTDTQYF. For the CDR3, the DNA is TGTGCCAGCAGTTGGGGACAGATCTTGACAGATACGCAGTATTTT. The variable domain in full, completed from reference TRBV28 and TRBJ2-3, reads DVKVTQSSRYLVKRTGEKVFLECVQDMDHENMFWYRQDPGLGLRLIYFSYDVKMKEKGDIPEGYSVSREKKERFSLILESASTNQTSMYLCASSWGQILTDTQYFGPGTRLTVL.